This record covers a single T cell receptor beta chain. Antigen unknown. The germline CDR1 and CDR2 sequences are MNHNS and SASEGT. CDR3 length: 18 amino acids. Trimming cost V 1 base and J 6 bases; bases outside gene matches: 10. The sample originates from a study of long-term antiretroviral therapy in people with HIV. Whole-study findings and limits: From about 2003 to 2017, blood was obtained, possibly while participants received older ART regimens. Clonal expansions arising prior to ART prevailed in the repertoire at every time point.

Version v3.0 of the immunoSEQ assay was performed at survey level. Clones were sequenced by immunoSEQ multiplex PCR, and TCRdb holds only the in-frame ones, with some missing. The table records around 20,000 clones, 76% of them present only once. At minimum, one pre-ART and two post-ART PBMC samples were obtained from each donor. The clonotype comes from a man younger than 35 with HIV. Sequencing used unsorted PBMCs, obtained 0.5 years before starting antiretroviral therapy. The gene calls are TRBV6-1 and TRBJ2-3, with 13 bases that match TRBD2. CDR3 coding DNA: TGTGCCAGCAGTGAAGGTACTAGCGGGGGGGCGGCGGACGATACGCAGTATTTT. Translating gives CASSEGTSGGAADDTQYF.